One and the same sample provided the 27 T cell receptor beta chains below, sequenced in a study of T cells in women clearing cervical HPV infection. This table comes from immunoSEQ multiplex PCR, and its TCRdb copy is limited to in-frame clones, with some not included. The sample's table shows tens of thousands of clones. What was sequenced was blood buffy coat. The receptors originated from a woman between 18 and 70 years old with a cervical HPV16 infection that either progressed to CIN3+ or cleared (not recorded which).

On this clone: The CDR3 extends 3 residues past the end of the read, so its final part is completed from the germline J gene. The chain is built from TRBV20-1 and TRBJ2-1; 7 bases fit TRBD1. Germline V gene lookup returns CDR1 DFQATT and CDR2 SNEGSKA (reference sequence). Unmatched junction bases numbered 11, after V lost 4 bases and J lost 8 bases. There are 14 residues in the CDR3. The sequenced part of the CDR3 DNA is TGCAGTGCTATCCGCGACAGGGCACGTCATGAG. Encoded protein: CSAIRDRARHE. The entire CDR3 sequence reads CSAIRDRARHEQFF.

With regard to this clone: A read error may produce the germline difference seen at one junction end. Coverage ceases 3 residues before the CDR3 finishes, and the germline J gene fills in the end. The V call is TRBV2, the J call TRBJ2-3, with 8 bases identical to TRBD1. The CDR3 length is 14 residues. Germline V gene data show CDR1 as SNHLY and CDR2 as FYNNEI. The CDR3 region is CDSSRGLGEQPQYF. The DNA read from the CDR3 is TGTGACAGCAGCAGGGGGCTGGGGGAACAGCCG.

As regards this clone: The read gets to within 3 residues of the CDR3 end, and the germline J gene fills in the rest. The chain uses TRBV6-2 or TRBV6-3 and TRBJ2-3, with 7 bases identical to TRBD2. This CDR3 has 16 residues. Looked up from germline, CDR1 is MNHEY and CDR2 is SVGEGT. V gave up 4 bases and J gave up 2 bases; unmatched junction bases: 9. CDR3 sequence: CASSFSRGDNTDTQYF. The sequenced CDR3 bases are TGTGCCAGCAGTTTTTCCCGGGGGGATAACACAGATACG.

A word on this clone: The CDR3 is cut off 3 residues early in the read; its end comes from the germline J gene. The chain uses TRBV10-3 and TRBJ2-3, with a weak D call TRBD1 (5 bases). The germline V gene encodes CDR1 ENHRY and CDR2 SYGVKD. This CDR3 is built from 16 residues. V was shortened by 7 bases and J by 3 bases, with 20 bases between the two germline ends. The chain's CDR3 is CAITPLGQEGTDTQYF. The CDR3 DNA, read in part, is TGTGCCATCACTCCGCTGGGGCAGGAAGGAACAGATACG.

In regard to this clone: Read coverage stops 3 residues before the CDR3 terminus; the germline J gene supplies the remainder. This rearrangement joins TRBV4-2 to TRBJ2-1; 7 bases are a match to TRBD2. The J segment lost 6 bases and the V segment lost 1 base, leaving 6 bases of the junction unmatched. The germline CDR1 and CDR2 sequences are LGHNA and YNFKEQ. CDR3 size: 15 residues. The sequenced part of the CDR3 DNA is TGTGCCAGCAGCCAAGGGGGAGCGGGAATCAATGAG. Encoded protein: CASSQGGAGINE. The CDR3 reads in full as CASSQGGAGINEQFF.

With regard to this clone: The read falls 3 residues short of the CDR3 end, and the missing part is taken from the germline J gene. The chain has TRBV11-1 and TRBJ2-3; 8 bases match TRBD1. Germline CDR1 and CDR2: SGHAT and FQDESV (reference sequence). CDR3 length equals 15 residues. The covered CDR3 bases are TGTGCCAGCAGCTCGGGAAAGGACAGGGCTGAGACG. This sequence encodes CASSSGKDRAET. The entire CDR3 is CASSSGKDRAETQYF. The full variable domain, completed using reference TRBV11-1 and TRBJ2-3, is EAEVAQSPRYKITEKSQAVAFWCDPISGHATLYWYRQILGQGPELLVQFQDESVVDDSQLPKDRFSAERLKGVDSTLKIQPAELGDSAMYLCASSSGKDRAETQYFGPGTRLTVL.

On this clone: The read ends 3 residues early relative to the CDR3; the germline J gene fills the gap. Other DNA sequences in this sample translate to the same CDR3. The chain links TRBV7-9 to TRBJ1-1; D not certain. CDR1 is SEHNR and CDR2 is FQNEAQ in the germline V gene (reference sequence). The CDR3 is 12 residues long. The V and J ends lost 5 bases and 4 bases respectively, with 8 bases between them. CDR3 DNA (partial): TGTGCCAGCAGCCCCTCCGGCACTGAA. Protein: CASSPSGTE. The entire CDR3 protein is CASSPSGTEAFF.

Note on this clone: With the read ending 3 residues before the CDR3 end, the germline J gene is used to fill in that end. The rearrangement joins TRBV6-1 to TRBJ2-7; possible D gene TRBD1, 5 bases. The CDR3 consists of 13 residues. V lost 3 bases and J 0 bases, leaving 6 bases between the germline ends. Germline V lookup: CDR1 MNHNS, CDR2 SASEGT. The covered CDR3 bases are TGTGCCAGCAGTGACAGGGTCTCCTACGAG. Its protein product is CASSDRVSYE. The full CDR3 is CASSDRVSYEQYF.

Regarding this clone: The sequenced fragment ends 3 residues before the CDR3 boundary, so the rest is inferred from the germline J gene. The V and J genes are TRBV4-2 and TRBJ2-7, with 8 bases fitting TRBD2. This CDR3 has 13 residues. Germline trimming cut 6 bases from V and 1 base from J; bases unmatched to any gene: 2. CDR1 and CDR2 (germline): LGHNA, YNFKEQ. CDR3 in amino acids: CASRRGGSYEQYF. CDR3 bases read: TGTGCCAGCAGACGCGGGGGGTCCTACGAG.

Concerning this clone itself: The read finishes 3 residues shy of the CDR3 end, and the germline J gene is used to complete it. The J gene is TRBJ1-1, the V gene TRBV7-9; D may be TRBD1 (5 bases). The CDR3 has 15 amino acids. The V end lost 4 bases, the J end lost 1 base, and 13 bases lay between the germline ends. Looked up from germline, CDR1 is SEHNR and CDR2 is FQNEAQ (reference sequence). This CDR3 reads CASSSVQGTNTEAFF. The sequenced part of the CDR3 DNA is TGTGCCAGCAGCTCGGTTCAGGGAACGAACACTGAA.

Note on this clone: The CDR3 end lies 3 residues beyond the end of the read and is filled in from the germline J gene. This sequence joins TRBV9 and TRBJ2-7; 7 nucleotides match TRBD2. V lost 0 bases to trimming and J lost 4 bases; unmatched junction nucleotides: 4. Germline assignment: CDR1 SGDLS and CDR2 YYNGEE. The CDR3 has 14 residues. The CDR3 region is CASSVGTSMYEQYF. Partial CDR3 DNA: TGTGCCAGCAGCGTAGGGACTAGTATGTACGAG.

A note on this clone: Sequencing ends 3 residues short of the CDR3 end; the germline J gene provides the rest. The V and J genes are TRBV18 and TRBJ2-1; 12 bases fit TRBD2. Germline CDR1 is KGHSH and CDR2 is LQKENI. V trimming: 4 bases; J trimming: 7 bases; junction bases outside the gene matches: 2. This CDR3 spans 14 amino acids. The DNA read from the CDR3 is TGTGCCAGCTCACGACTAGCGGGAGAGAATGAG. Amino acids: CASSRLAGENE. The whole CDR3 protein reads CASSRLAGENEQFF.

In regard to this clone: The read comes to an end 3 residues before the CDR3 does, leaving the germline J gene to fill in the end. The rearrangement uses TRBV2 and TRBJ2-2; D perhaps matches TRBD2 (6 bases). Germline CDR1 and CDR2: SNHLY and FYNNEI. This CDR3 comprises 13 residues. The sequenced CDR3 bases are TGTGCCAGCCGGACTACCAGCAATGAAAAG. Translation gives CASRTTSNEK. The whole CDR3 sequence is CASRTTSNEKLFF. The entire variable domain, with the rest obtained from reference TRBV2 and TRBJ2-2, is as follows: EPEVTQTPSHQVTQMGQEVILRCVPISNHLYFYWYRQILGQKVEFLVSFYNNEISEKSEIFDDQFSVERPDGSNFTLKIRSTKLEDSAMYFCASRTTSNEKLFFGEGSRLTVL.

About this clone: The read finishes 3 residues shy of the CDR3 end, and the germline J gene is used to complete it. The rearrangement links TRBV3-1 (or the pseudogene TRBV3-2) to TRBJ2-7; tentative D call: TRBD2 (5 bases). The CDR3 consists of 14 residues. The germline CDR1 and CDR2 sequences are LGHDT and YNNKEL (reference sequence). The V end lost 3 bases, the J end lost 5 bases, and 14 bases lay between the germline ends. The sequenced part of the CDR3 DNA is TGTGCCAGCAGCCAGCGGGCCTATTACAACGAG. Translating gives CASSQRAYYNE. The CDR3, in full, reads CASSQRAYYNEQYF.

CDR3 DNA, as far as it was read: TGTGCCAGCTCACCTGTCTCAGCTTGGCGGGCTCGGGGGAATGAC. Its protein is CASSPVSAWRARGND. The CDR3 in full is CASSPVSAWRARGNDYTF. The V and J genes are TRBV18 and TRBJ1-2; a weak D match, TRBD1 (5 bases). Read data end 3 residues before the CDR3 end; the end is taken from the germline J gene. There are 18 residues in the CDR3. CDR1 and CDR2 from the germline V gene are KGHSH and LQKENI.

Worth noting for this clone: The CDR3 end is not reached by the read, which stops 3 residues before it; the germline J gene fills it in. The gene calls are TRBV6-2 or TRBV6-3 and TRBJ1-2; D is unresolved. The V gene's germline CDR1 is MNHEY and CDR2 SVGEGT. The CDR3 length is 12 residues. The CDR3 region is CASRGDGDTYTF. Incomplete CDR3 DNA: TGTGCCAGCAGGGGCGATGGAGATACC.

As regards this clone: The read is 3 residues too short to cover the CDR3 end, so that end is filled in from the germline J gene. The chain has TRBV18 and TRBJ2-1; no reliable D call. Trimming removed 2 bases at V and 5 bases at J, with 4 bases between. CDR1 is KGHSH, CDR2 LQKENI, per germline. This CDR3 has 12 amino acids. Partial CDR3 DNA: TGTGCCAGCTCACCAGCGGACAATGAG. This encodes CASSPADNE. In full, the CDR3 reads CASSPADNEQFF.

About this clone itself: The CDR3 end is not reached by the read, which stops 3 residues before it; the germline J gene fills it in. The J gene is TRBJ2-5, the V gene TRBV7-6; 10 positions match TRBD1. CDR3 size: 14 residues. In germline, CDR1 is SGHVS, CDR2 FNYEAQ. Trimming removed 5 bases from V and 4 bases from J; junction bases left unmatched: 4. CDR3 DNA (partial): TGTGCCAGCAGCCCGGGGACAGGGGTAGAGACC. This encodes CASSPGTGVET. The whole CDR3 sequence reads CASSPGTGVETQYF. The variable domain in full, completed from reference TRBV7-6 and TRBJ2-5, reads GAGVSQSPRYKVTKRGQDVALRCDPISGHVSLYWYRQALGQGPEFLTYFNYEAQQDKSGLPNDRFSAERPEGSISTLTIQRTEQRDSAMYRCASSPGTGVETQYFGPGTRLLVL.

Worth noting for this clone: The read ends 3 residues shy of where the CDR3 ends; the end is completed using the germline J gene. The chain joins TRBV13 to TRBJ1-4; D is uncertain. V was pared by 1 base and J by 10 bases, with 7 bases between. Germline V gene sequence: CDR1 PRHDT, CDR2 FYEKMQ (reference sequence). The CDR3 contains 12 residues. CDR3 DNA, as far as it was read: TGTGCCAGCAGCTTAGATGCCAGAAAA. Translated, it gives CASSLDARK. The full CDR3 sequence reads CASSLDARKLFF.

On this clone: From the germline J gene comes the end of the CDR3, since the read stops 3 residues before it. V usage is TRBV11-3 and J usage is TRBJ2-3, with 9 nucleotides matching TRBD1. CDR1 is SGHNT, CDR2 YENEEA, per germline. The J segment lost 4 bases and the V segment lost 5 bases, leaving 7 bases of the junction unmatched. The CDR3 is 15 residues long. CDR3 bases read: TGTGCCAGCAGCATAAGCGGACAGGGGCCAGATACG. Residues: CASSISGQGPDT. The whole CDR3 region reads CASSISGQGPDTQYF.

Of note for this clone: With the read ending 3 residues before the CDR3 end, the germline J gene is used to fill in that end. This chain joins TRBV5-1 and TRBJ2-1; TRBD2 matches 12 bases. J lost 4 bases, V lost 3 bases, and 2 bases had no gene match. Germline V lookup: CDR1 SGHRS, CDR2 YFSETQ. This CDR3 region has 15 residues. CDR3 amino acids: CASSSTSGGYNEQFF. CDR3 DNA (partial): TGCGCCAGCAGCTCAACTAGCGGGGGGTACAATGAG.

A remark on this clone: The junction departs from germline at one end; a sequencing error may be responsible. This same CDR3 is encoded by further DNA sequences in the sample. Partial CDR3 DNA: TGTGCCAGCCACGGACAGACTGGAAACACT. It is translated as CASHGQTGNT. The full CDR3 is CASHGQTGNTIYF. The gene calls are TRBV2 and TRBJ1-3; TRBD1 is a possible D gene (6 bases). The missing CDR3 end, 3 residues past where the read stops, is filled in from the germline J gene. Germline values: CDR1 SNHLY, CDR2 FYNNEI. The CDR3 has 13 residues.

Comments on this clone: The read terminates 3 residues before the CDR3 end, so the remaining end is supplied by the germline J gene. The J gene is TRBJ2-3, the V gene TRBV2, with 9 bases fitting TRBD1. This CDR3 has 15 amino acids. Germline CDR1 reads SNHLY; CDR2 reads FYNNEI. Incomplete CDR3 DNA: TGTGCCAGCAGGGGCACCGGGACAGGGTTCCAGCCG. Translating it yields CASRGTGTGFQP. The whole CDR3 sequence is CASRGTGTGFQPQYF.

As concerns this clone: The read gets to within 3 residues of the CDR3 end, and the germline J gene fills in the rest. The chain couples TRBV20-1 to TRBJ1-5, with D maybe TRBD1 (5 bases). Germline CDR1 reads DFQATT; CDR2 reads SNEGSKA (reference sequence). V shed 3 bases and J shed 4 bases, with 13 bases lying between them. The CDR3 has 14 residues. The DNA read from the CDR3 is TGCAGTGCTAGTCTCAGGGCGGGGAATCAGCCC. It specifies CSASLRAGNQP. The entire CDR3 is CSASLRAGNQPQHF.

CDR3 bases read: TGTGCCAGCAGCTTGAGATCTAGCACAGATACC. Translated, it gives CASSLRSSTDT. Given in full, the CDR3 is CASSLRSSTDTYTF. V is TRBV7-2 and J is TRBJ1-2, with D hard to call. The read comes to an end 3 residues before the CDR3 does, leaving the germline J gene to fill in the end. Germline V lookup: CDR1 SGHTA, CDR2 FQGNSA. The CDR3 runs 14 residues. The full variable domain, its missing parts supplied by reference TRBV7-2 and TRBJ1-2, is GAGVSQSPSNKVTEKGKDVELRCDPISGHTALYWYRQSLGQGLEFLIYFQGNSAPDKSGLPSDRFSAERTGGSVSTLTIQRTQQEDSAVYLCASSLRSSTDTYTFGSGTRLTVV.

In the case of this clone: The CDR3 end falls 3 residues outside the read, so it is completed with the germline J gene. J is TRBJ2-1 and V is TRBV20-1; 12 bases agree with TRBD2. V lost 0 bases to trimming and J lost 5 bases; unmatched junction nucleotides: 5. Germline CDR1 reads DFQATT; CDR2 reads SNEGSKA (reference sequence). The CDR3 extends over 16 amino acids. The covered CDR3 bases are TGCAGTGCTAGAGATTGGCTAGCGGGGGGGAACAATGAG. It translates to CSARDWLAGGNNE. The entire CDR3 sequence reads CSARDWLAGGNNEQFF.

The CDR3 DNA, read in part, is TGCGCCAGCGGATACCTAGCGAATGAG. It yields the protein CASGYLANE. The full CDR3 protein reads CASGYLANEQFF. The chain joins TRBV5-1 to TRBJ2-1; perhaps TRBD2 as D (6 bases). The read halts 3 residues ahead of the CDR3 end, with the missing end drawn from the germline J gene. Germline CDR1 reads SGHRS; CDR2 reads YFSETQ. There are 12 residues in the CDR3. Between the trimmed V and J ends, which lost 7 bases and 7 bases, there was a span of 12 bases.